This T cell receptor (beta chain) stems from a study of CDR3 diversity in severe acne. This clonotype was seen many times. CDR3 length equals 15 residues. Germline assignment: CDR1 SGHAT and CDR2 FQNNGV. Unmatched junction bases numbered 6, after V lost 5 bases and J lost 0 bases. Via MiXCR, TCRdb re-called the PCR reads, giving one row per CDR3 protein. The sample records tens of thousands of distinct CDR3 sequences, 45% to 60% being singletons. This chain links TRBV11-2 with TRBJ1-2; 7 bases are shared with TRBD1. This TCR was sampled from a male donor in good health, without acne. Specimen: blood. The CDR3 DNA is TGTGCCAGCAGCGAGGGGACAGACCCTAACTATGGCTACACCTTC. It yields the protein CASSEGTDPNYGYTF.